The clone carrying this T cell receptor beta chain showed up just a few times. Its antigen remains unidentified. V gave up 3 bases and J gave up 7 bases, with 9 bases separating them. The germline V gene encodes CDR1 DFQATT and CDR2 SNEGSKA (reference sequence). The CDR3 length is 11 residues. The data derive from a study of cytomegalovirus exposure and HLA in healthy donors. Vbeta (60) and Jbeta (13) primers were used in the PCR. Data came from immunoSEQ multiplex PCR; TCRdb stores just in-frame clones and leaves some out. This repertoire shows about 150,000 clones, around two thirds found once; its top ten account for 10%. General study points: Productive rates of about 90% or about 30% were seen for most TCR beta V segments in an earlier analysis.

The clonotype originates from a man aged 25 to 40 in good health and CMV-seropositive. Specimen: PBMCs. This rearrangement joins TRBV20-1 to TRBJ2-5; weak D call: TRBD2 (6 bases). In DNA, the CDR3 is TGCAGTGCTAGGGGGGACTCGACCCAGTACTTC. Its translation is CSARGDSTQYF.